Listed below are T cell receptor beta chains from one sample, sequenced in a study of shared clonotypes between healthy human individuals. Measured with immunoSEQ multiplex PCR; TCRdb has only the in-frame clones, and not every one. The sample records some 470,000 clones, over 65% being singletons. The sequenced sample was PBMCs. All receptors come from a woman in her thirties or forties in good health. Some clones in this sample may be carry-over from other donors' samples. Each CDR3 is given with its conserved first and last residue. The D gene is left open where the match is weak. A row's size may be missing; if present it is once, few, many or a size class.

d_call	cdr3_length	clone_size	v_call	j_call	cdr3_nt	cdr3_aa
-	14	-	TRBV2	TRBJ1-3	TGTGCCAGCAGTGGAGGGTACTCTGGAAACACCATATATTTT	CASSGGYSGNTIYF
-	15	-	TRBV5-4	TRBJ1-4	TGTGCCAGCAGCTCTGGGGGGGCTGTTAATGAAAAACTGTTTTTT	CASSSGGAVNEKLFF
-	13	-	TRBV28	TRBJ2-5	TGTGCCAGCAAGAGTAGCGACCAAGAGACCCAGTACTTC	CASKSSDQETQYF
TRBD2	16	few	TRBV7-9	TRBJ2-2	TGTGCCAGCAGCCTAAGACTAGCGACGAACACCGGGGAGCTGTTTTTT	CASSLRLATNTGELFF
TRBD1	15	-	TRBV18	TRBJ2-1	TGTGCCAGCTCCCCCGGGACAGGGAGAGGCAATGAGCAGTTCTTC	CASSPGTGRGNEQFF
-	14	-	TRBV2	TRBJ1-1	TGTGCCAGCAGCCAAACAGGGAGGAACACTGAAGCTTTCTTT	CASSQTGRNTEAFF
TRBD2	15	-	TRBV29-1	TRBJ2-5	TGCAGCGTTGAAGGGGCCCGCGGGGGGAGAGAGACCCAGTACTTC	CSVEGARGGRETQYF
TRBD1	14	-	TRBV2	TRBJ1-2	TGTGCCAGCAGTATCGACAGGGAATACTATGGCTACACCTTC	CASSIDREYYGYTF
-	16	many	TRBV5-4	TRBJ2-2	TGTGCCAGCAGCTTGGACGCTAGGAGGAGCACCGGGGAGCTGTTTTTT	CASSLDARRSTGELFF
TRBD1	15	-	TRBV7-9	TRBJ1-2	TGTGCCAGCAGCTTATTTACAGGGGGCCTATATGGCTACACCTTC	CASSLFTGGLYGYTF
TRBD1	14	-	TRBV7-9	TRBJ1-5	TGTGCCAGCAGCTCACAGGGGATCCCTCAGCCCCAGCATTTT	CASSSQGIPQPQHF
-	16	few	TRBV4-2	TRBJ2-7	TGTGCCAGCAGCCAAGCCGGGGGAGGGGGGATCTACGAGCAGTACTTC	CASSQAGGGGIYEQYF
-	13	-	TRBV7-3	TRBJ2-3	TGTGCCAGCAGCTTAACCGGTCAAGATACGCAGTATTTT	CASSLTGQDTQYF
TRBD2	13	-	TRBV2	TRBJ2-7	TGTGCCAGCAGTCCCGCGGGGGCCTACGAGCAGTACTTC	CASSPAGAYEQYF
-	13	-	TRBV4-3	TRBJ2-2	TGCGCCAGCAGCCAAGAGGTACCCGGGGAGCTGTTTTTT	CASSQEVPGELFF
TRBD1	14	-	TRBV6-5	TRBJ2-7	TGTGCCAGCAGTTACGCCGGGACAGCCTACGAGCAGTACTTC	CASSYAGTAYEQYF
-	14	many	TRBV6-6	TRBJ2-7	TGTGCCAGCAGTTTCGGGACGGAAGCCTACGAGCAGTACTTC	CASSFGTEAYEQYF
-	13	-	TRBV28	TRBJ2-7	TGTGCCAGTATGGGTCCCCCCTCCTACGAGCAGTACTTC	CASMGPPSYEQYF
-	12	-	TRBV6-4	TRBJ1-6	TGTGCCAGCAGTGACTATAGTTCACCCCTCCACTTT	CASSDYSSPLHF
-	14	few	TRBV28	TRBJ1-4	TGTGCCAGCAGTTTTGGGGGCTTGGATGAAAAACTGTTTTTT	CASSFGGLDEKLFF
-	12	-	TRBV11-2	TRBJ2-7	TGTGCCAGCAGCTTTACCGGATACGAGCAGTACTTC	CASSFTGYEQYF
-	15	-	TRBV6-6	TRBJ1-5	TGTGCCAGCAGTTACTCGGCCAGGGGAAATCAGCCCCAGCATTTT	CASSYSARGNQPQHF
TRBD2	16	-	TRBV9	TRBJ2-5	TGTGCCAGCAGCTTTAGCGGGAGGGCCGGGGGAGAGACCCAGTACTTC	CASSFSGRAGGETQYF
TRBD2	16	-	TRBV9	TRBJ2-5	TGTGCCAGCAGCCCTCAGACTAGCGGGAGTGGTGAGACCCAGTACTTC	CASSPQTSGSGETQYF
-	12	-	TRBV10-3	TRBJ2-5	TGTGCCATCAGTGATAGCAGCGAGACCCAGTACTTC	CAISDSSETQYF
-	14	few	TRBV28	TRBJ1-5	TGTGCCAGCAGACGGACAGATAGCAATCAGCCCCAGCATTTT	CASRRTDSNQPQHF
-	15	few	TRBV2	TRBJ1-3	TGTGCCAGCAGCCCACCGGGTCAGGGTGGAAACACCATATATTTT	CASSPPGQGGNTIYF
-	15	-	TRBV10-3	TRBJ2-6	TGTGCCATCAGTGCGGTACACACTGGGGCCAACGTCCTGACTTTC	CAISAVHTGANVLTF
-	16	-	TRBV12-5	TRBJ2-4	TGTGCCCCCCAAGAGGGGCCGAAGGAGACCAAAAACATTCAGTACTTC	CAPQEGPKETKNIQYF
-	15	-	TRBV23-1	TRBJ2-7	TGCGCCAGCAGTCAATCGGGGACACAGTCCTGCGAGCAGTACTTC	CASSQSGTQSCEQYF
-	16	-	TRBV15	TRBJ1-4	TGTGCCACCGCCCCGGGACGGAACCCTGCTAATGAAAAACTGTTTTTT	CATAPGRNPANEKLFF
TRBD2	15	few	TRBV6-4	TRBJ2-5	TGTGCCAGCAGTGAACTAGCGGGCTCACAAGAGACCCAGTACTTC	CASSELAGSQETQYF
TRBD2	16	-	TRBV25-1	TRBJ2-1	TGTGCCAGCAGTGGCAGTCGGACTAGCGGGAGTCATAAGCAGTTCTTC	CASSGSRTSGSHKQFF
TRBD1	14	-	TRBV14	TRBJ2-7	TGTGCCAGCAGCCAAAGACAGGGAACCTACGAGCAGTACTTC	CASSQRQGTYEQYF
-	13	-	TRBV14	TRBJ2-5	TGTGCCAGCAGCCATGTAGGAGCGGGGACCCAGTACTTC	CASSHVGAGTQYF
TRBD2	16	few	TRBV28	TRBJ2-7	TGTGCCAGCAGTTTATTCCTAGCGGGAGGTACCTACGAGCAGTACTTC	CASSLFLAGGTYEQYF
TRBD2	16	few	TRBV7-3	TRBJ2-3	TGTGCCAGCAGCCAGGGACTAGCGGGAGTCACAGATACGCAGTATTTT	CASSQGLAGVTDTQYF
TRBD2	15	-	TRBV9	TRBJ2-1	TGTGCCAGCAGCGCAGGACTAGCGGGAGTTATTGAGCAGTTCTTC	CASSAGLAGVIEQFF
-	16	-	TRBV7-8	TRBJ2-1	TGTGCCAGCAGCTTAAGAGGGCAGGGGACCTACAATGAGCAGTTCTTC	CASSLRGQGTYNEQFF
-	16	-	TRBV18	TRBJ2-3	TGTGCCAGCTCCCCCGGGGTAAGTCCTAGCACAGATACGCAGTATTTT	CASSPGVSPSTDTQYF
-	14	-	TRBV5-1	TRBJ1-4	TGCGCCAGCAGCTCCACAGGGTCTAATGAAAAACTGTTTTTT	CASSSTGSNEKLFF
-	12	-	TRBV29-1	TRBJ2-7	TGCAGCGTCAGAATTACAGCCTACGAGCAGTACTTC	CSVRITAYEQYF
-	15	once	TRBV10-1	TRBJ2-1	TGCGCCAGCAGTGGGGGGGGACAGGCGTACAATGAGCAGTTCTTC	CASSGGGQAYNEQFF
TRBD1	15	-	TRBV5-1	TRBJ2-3	TGCGCCAGCAGACTAGGGACAGGGAGAACAGATACGCAGTATTTT	CASRLGTGRTDTQYF
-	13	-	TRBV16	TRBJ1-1	TGTGCCAGCAGCCAATTGCTATCCACTGAAGCTTTCTTT	CASSQLLSTEAFF
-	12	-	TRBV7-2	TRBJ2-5	TGTGCCAGCAGCTTAGCTCTAGAGACCCAGTACTTC	CASSLALETQYF
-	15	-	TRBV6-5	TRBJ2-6	TGTGCCAGCGGCAGAGGGACTTCACTGGGGGTGGTCCTGACTTTC	CASGRGTSLGVVLTF
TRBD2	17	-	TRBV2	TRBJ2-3	TGTGCCAGCACTCTACCGGCGAGCGGGATGGGCACAGATACGCAGTATTTT	CASTLPASGMGTDTQYF
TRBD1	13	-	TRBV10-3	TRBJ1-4	TGTGCCATCAGGGGACAGGGGGATGAAAAACTGTTTTTT	CAIRGQGDEKLFF
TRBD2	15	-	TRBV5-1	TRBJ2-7	TGCGCCAGCAGCTTGAATAGCGGGAGGGTCGACGAGCAGTACTTC	CASSLNSGRVDEQYF
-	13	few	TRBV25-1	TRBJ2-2	TGTGCCAGCCAAACTAGACTCACCGGGGAGCTGTTTTTT	CASQTRLTGELFF
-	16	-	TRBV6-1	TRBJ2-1	TGTGCCAGCAGTGAATCCTCCGGGAGTTGGGACAATGAGCAGTTCTTC	CASSESSGSWDNEQFF
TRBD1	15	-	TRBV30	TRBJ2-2	TGTGCCTGGACCCCCCATGACAGGGACACCGGGGAGCTGTTTTTT	CAWTPHDRDTGELFF
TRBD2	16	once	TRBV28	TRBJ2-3	TGTGCCAGCAGTTTATGGACTAGCGGAGTTTCAGATACGCAGTATTTT	CASSLWTSGVSDTQYF
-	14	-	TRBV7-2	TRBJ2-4	TGTGCCAGCTGGGACTTTCTAGCCAAAAACATTCAGTACTTC	CASWDFLAKNIQYF
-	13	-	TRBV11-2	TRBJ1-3	TGTGCCAGCAGTCTCTCGGGGGGAAACACCATATATTTT	CASSLSGGNTIYF
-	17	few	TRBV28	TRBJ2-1	TGTGCCAGCGTTGAACCCCGACTAGACCAATCCTACAATGAGCAGTTCTTC	CASVEPRLDQSYNEQFF
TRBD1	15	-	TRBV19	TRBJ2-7	TGTGCCAGTAGTATGACAGGGGGCGGATTTTACGAGCAGTACTTC	CASSMTGGGFYEQYF
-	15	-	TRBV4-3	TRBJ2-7	TGCGCCAGCAGCCCGACGGAAGGAATTACCTACGAGCAGTACTTC	CASSPTEGITYEQYF
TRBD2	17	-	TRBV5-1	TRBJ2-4	TGCGCCAGCAGCTTGGAAACTAGCGGGAGGGCCAAAAACATTCAGTACTTC	CASSLETSGRAKNIQYF